One sample yielded the 2 T cell receptor beta chains listed below, sequenced in a study of T cells after yellow fever vaccination. TCRdb ran MiXCR on the 5' RACE reads and lists one entry per CDR3 protein. There are some 250,000 distinct CDR3 sequences in the sample; less than 9% occur only once, and approximately 0.87% lies in the top ten. This specimen consisted of CD4+ T cells sorted from PBMCs, obtained 15 days after the yellow fever booster vaccination. These receptors were taken from a man in his thirties or forties who received the YFV17D yellow fever vaccine.

This clonotype has only a few counts. For the CDR3, the DNA is TGTGCCACCAGCAGGGACCTGTACAGCCCACACTATGGCTACACCTTC. The encoded protein is CATSRDLYSPHYGYTF. This sequence joins TRBV15 and TRBJ1-2; no reliable D call. This CDR3 comprises 16 residues. Trimming removed 3 bases from V and 3 bases from J, with 17 bases in between. The germline gives CDR1 LNHNV, CDR2 YYDKDF (reference sequence).

This clonotype was observed at least ten times. The chain employs TRBV7-9 and TRBJ2-5; TRBD1 matches 7 bases. Germline CDR1 and CDR2: SEHNR and FQNEAQ (reference sequence). The CDR3 covers 15 residues. V dropped 2 bases and J dropped 4; count of bases not matched to a gene: 7. The CDR3 nucleotides are TGTGCCAGCAGCTTACATGGACAGGAAGGAGAGACCCAGTACTTC. Its protein is CASSLHGQEGETQYF.